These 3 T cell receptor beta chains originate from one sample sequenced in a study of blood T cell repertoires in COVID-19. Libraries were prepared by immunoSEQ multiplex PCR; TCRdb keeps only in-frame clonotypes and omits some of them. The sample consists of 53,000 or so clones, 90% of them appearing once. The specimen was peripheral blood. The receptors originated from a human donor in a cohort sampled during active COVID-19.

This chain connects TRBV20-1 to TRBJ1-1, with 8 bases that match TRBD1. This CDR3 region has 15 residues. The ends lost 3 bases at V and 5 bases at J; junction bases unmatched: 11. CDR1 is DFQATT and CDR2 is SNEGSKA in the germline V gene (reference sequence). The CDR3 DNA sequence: TGCAGTGCTAGTACGGGACAGGAGGGAGGTACTGAAGCTTTCTTT. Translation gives CSASTGQEGGTEAFF.

Written as DNA, the CDR3 is TGTGCCAGCAGCTTACTGAGTGACGTTAGGGGGCTTTATGAGCAGTTCTTC. Its translation: CASSLLSDVRGLYEQFF. The J gene is TRBJ2-1, the V gene TRBV5-4; 7 bases map to TRBD1. The CDR3 spans 17 residues. CDR1 SGHNT and CDR2 YYREEE come from the germline V gene (reference sequence). V lost 2 bases, J lost 8 bases, and 16 bases stayed unmatched.

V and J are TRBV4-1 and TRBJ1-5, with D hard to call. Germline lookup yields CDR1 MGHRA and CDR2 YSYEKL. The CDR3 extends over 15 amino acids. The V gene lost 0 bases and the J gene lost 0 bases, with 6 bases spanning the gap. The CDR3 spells CASSQEAYSNQPQHF. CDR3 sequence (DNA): TGCGCCAGCAGCCAAGAAGCATATAGCAATCAGCCCCAGCATTTT.